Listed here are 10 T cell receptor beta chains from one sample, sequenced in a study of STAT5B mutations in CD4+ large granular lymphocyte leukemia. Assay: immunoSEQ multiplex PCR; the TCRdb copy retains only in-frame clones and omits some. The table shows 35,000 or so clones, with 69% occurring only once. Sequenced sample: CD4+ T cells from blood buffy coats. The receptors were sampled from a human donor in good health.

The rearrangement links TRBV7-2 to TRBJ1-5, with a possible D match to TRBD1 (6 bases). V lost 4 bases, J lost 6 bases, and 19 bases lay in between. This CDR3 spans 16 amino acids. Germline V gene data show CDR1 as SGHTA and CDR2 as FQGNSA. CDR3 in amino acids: CASSSQGPWGGQPQHF. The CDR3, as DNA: TGTGCCAGCAGCTCACAGGGACCCTGGGGCGGTCAGCCCCAGCATTTT.

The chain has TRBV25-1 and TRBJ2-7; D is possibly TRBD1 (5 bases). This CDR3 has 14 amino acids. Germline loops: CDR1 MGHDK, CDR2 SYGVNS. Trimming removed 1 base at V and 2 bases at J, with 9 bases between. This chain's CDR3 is CASSEFRVPYEQYF. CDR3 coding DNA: TGTGCCAGCAGTGAATTCAGGGTCCCCTACGAGCAGTACTTC.

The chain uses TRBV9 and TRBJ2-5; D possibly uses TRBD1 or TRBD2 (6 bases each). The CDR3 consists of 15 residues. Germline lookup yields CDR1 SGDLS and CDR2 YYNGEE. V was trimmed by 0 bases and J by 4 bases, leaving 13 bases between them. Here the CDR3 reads CASSVGGAVSETQYF. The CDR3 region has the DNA TGTGCCAGCAGCGTAGGGGGGGCAGTATCAGAGACCCAGTACTTC.

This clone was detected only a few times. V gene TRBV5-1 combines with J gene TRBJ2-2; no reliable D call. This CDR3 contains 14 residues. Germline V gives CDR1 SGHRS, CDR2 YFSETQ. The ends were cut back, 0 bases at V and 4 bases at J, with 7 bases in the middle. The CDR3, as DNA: TGCGCCAGCAGCTTGGGGCAGATCACCGGGGAGCTGTTTTTT. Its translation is CASSLGQITGELFF.

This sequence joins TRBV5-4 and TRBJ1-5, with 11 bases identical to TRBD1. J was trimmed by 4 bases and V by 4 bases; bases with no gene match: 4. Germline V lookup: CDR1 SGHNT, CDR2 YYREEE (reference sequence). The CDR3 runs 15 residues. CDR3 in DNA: TGTGCCAGCAGCCCAGGACAGGGGGCGAATCAGCCCCAGCATTTT. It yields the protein CASSPGQGANQPQHF.

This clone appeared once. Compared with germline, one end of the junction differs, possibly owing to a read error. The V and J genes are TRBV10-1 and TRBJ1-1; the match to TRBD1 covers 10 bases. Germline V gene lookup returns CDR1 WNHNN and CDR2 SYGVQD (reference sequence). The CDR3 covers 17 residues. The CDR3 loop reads CASSPLGQGVGNAEAFF. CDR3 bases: TGCGCCAGCAGTCCTCTAGGACAGGGGGTCGGGAACGCTGAAGCTTTCTTT.

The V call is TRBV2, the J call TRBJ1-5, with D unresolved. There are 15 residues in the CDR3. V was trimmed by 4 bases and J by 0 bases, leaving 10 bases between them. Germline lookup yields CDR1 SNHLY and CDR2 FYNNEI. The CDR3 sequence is CASSVGTNSNQPQHF. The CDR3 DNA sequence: TGTGCCAGCAGTGTGGGTACCAATAGCAATCAGCCCCAGCATTTT.

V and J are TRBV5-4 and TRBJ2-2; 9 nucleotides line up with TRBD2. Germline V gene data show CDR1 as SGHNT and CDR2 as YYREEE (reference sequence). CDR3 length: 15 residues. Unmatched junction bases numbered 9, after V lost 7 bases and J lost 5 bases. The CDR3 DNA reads TGTGCCAGCGCCCTGGGCGGGGGGGCGACCGGGGAGCTGTTTTTT. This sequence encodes CASALGGGATGELFF.

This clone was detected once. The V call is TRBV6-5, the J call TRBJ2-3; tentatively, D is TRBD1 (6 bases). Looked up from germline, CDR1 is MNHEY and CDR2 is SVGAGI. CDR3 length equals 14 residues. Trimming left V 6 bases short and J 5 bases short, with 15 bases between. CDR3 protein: CASRTPGAGDTQYF. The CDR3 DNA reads TGTGCCAGCAGAACCCCAGGGGCGGGAGATACGCAGTATTTT.

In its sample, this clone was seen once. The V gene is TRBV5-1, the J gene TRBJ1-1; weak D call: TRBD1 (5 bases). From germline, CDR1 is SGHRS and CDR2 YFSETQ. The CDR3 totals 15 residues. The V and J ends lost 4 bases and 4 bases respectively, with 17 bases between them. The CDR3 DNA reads TGCGCCAGCAGCCATGACGGGACTTCGGGCACTGAAGCTTTCTTT. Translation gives CASSHDGTSGTEAFF.